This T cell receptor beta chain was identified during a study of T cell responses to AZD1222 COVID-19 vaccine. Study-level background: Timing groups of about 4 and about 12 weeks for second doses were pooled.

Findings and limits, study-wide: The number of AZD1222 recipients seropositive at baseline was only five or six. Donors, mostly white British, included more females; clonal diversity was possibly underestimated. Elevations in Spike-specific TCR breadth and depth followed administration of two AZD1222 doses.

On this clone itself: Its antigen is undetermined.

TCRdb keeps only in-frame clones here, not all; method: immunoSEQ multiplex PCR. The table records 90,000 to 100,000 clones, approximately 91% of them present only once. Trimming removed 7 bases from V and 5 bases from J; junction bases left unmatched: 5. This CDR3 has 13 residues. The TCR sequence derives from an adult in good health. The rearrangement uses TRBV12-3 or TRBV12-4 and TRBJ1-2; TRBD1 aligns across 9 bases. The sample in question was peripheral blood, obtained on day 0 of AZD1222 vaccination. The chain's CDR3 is CASKETGGYGYTF. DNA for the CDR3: TGTGCCAGCAAAGAGACAGGGGGGTATGGCTACACCTTC.